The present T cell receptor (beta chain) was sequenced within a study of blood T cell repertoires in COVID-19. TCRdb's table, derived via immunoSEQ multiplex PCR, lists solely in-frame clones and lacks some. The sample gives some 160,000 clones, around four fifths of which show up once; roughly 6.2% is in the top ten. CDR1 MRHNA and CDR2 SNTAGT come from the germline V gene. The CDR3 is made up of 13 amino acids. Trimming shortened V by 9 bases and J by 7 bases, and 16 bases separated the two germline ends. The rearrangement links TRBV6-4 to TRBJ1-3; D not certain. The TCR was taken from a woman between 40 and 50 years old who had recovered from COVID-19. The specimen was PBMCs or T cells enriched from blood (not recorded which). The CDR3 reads CARSTDAGNTIYF. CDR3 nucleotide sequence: TGTGCCAGATCGACGGATGCCGGGAACACCATATATTTT.